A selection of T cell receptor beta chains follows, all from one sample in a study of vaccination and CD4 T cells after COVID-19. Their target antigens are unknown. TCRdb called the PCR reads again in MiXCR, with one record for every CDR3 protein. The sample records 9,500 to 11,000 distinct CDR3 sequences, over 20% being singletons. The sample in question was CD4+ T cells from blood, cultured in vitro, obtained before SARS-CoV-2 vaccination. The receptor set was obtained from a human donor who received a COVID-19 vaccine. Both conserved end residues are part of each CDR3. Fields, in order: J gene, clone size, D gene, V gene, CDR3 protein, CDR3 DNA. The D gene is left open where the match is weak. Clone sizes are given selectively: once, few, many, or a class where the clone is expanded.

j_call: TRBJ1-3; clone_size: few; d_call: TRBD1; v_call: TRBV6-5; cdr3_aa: CASSYGGQAGNTIYF; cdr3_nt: TGTGCCAGCAGTTACGGGGGACAGGCTGGAAACACCATATATTTT
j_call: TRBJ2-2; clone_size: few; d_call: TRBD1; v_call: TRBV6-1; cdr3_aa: CASSKGQGDLPGELFF; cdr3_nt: TGTGCCAGCAGTAAGGGACAGGGGGACCTCCCCGGGGAGCTGTTTTTT
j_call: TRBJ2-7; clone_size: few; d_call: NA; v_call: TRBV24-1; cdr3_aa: CATSDSAGLGYEQYF; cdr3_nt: TGTGCCACCAGTGATTCGGCAGGGCTCGGCTACGAGCAGTACTTC
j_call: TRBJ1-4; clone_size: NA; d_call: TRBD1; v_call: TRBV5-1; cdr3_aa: CASSDGTGVNEKLFF; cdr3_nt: TGCGCCAGCAGCGATGGGACAGGAGTTAATGAAAAACTGTTTTTT
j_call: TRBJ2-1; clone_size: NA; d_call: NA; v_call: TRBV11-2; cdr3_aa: CASSRTVSSYNEQFF; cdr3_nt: TGTGCCAGCAGTAGAACCGTCAGCTCCTACAATGAGCAGTTCTTC
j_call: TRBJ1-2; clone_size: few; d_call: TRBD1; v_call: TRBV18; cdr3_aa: CASSPLETGGVYTF; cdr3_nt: TGTGCCAGCTCACCACTAGAGACAGGGGGCGTCTACACCTTC
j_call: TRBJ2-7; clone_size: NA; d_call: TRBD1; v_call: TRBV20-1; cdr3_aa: CSARPSLGQGAREQYF; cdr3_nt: TGCAGTGCTCGACCAAGCCTGGGACAGGGGGCGCGTGAGCAGTACTTC
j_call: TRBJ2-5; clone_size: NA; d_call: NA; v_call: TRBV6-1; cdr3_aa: CASSATLGETQYF; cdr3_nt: TGTGCCAGCAGTGCCACCTTAGGGGAGACCCAGTACTTC
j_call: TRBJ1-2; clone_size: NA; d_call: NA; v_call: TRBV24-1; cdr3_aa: CATSASTSVIGYTF; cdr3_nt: TGTGCCACCAGTGCTTCTACATCGGTAATCGGCTACACCTTC
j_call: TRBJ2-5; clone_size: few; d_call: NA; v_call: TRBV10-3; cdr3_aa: CAISEGLSQETQYF; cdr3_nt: TGTGCCATCAGTGAAGGACTCAGCCAGGAGACCCAGTACTTC
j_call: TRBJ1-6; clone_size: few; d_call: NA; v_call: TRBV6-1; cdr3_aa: CATKGRSSYNSPLHF; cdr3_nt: TGTGCCACCAAAGGCAGGAGCTCCTATAATTCACCCCTCCACTTT
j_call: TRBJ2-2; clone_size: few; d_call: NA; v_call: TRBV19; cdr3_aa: CASTLRGPGTGELFF; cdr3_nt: TGTGCCAGTACCCTGCGAGGTCCCGGGACCGGGGAGCTGTTTTTT
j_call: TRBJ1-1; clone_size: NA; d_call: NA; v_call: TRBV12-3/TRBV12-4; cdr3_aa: CASSLRQPNTEAFF; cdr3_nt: TGTGCCAGCAGTTTACGGCAGCCGAACACTGAAGCTTTCTTT
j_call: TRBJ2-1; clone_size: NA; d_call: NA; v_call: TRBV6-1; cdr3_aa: CASSEAGGGLYNEQFF; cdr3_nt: TGTGCCAGCAGTGAAGCGGGGGGCGGGCTCTACAATGAGCAGTTCTTC
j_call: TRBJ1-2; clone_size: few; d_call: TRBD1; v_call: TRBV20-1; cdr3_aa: CSARESPGTGVGYTF; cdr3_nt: TGCAGTGCTAGAGAAAGTCCCGGGACAGGGGTTGGCTACACCTTC
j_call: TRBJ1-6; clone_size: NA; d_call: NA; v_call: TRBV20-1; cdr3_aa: CSARAGQVGSSPLHF; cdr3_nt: TGCAGTGCTAGAGCGGGGCAGGTGGGCAGTTCACCCCTCCACTTT
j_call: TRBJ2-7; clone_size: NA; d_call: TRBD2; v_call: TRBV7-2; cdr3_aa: CASSRTSGGPITYEQYF; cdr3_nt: TGTGCCAGCAGCCGAACTAGCGGGGGGCCGATAACCTACGAGCAGTACTTC
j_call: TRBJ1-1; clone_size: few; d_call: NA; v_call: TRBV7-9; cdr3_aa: CASSRTQDTEAFF; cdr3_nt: TGTGCCAGCAGCCGGACACAGGACACTGAAGCTTTCTTT
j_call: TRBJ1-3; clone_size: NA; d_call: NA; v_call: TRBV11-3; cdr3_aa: CASSRGNTIYF; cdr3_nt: TGTGCCAGCAGCCGTGGAAACACCATATATTTT
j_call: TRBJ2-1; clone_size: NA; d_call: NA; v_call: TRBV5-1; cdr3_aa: CASSLGLDGSYNEQFF; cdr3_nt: TGCGCCAGCAGCTTGGGACTAGACGGCTCCTACAATGAGCAGTTCTTC
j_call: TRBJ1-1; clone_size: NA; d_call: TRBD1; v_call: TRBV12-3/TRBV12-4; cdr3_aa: CASSAPTGVGTEAFF; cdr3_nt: TGTGCCAGCAGTGCCCCTACAGGGGTCGGCACTGAAGCTTTCTTT
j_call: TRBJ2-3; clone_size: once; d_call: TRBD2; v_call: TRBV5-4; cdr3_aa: CASSLIAGGQRTQYF; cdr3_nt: TGTGCCAGCAGCTTAATAGCGGGGGGCCAGAGGACGCAGTATTTT
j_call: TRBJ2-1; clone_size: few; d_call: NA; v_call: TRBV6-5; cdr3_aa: CASSYSITSYNEQFF; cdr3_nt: TGTGCCAGCAGTTACTCGATCACTAGCTACAATGAGCAGTTCTTC
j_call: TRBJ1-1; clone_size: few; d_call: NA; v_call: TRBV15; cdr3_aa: CATSREGPTGLGTRDTEAFF; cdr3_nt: TGTGCCACCAGCAGAGAAGGCCCCACCGGGCTTGGGACGCGGGACACTGAAGCTTTCTTT
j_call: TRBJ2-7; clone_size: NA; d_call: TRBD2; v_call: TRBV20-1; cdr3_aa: CSAREGRGGGPYEQYF; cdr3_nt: TGCAGTGCTAGAGAGGGGCGCGGCGGGGGGCCCTACGAGCAGTACTTC
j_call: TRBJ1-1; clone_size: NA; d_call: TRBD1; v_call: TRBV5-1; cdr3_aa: CASSFEPGQGFGEAFF; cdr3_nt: TGCGCCAGCAGCTTTGAACCGGGACAGGGGTTCGGTGAAGCTTTCTTT
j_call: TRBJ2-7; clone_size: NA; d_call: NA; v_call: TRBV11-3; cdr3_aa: CASSLDSGTGQAYEQYF; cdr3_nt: TGTGCCAGCAGCTTAGATTCGGGCACGGGACAAGCCTACGAGCAGTACTTC
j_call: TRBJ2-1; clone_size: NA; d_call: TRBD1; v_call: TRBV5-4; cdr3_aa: CASSSGQVGREQFF; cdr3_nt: TGTGCCAGCAGCTCGGGACAGGTGGGGAGGGAGCAGTTCTTC
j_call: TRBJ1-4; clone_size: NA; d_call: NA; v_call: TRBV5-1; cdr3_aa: CASSLGGFDEKLFF; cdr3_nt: TGCGCCAGCAGCTTGGGGGGATTCGATGAAAAACTGTTTTTT
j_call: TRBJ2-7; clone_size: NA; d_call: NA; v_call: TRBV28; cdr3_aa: CASSFRGYEQYF; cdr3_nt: TGTGCCAGCAGTTTTCGTGGTTACGAGCAGTACTTC
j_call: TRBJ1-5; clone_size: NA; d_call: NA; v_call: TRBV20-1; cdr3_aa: CSASGESDQPQHF; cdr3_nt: TGCAGTGCTAGTGGGGAGAGTGATCAGCCCCAGCATTTT
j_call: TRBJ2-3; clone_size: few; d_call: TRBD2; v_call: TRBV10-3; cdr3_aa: CAISRLAGGTDTQYF; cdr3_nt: TGTGCCATCAGTCGACTAGCGGGGGGCACAGATACGCAGTATTTT
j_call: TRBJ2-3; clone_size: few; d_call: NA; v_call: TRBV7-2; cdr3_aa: CASSLRAGSGTDTQYF; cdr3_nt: TGTGCCAGCAGCTTAAGGGCGGGGTCGGGCACAGATACGCAGTATTTT
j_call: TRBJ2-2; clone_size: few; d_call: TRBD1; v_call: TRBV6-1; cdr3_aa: CASRVEGQGPGELFF; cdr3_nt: TGTGCCAGCAGGGTCGAGGGACAGGGTCCAGGGGAGCTGTTTTTT
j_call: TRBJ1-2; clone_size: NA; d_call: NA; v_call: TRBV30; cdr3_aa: CAWSVRRPTNSYGYTF; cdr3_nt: TGTGCCTGGAGTGTACGTAGACCCACAAATTCCTATGGCTACACCTTC
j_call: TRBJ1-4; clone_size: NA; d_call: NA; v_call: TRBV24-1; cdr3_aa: CAVQPTTNEKLFF; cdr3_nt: TGTGCCGTACAGCCAACAACTAATGAAAAACTGTTTTTT
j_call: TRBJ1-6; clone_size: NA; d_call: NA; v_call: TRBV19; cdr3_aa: CASSIVTNDSPLHF; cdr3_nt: TGTGCCAGTAGTATAGTTACAAACGATTCACCCCTCCACTTT